This TCR beta chain came from a study of T-cell memory formation after mild COVID-19. In the study overall: Clustering of TCRs was largely donor specific. Regarding the study as a whole: Of the contracting clones, CD4+ ones lay mainly in CM and EM, and CD8+ ones in EMRA.

Germline CDR1 SGHRS, CDR2 YFSETQ. There are 13 residues in the CDR3. Trimming stripped 5 bases from V and 8 bases from J, with 16 bases between. Points on this clonotype: Its antigen is undetermined.

In TCRdb, the 5' RACE reads were re-called with MiXCR into one record per CDR3 protein. The sample holds roughly 600,000 distinct CDR3 sequences, about 20% seen once. This TCR was recovered from an adult woman who had mild COVID-19 (a few samples of this study predate the infection). Cell type and time point are not known. Sequenced input: PBMCs or a T cell subset sorted from them (not recorded which). The J gene is TRBJ1-2, the V gene TRBV5-1, with TRBD1 as a possible D gene (6 bases). The CDR3 DNA reads as TGCGCCAGCAGGCAGGACAGTCTGGGAGGCTACACCTTC. Translated, it gives CASRQDSLGGYTF.